A single T cell receptor beta chain is shown here with its context. Its antigen is not identified. Recently diagnosed hyperthyroidism of less than 2 months' duration affected patients aged 18 to 65. Diagnosis relied on clinical symptoms, serum thyroxine and TRAb, thyroid ultrasound and orbital computed tomography. Cells are PBMCs isolated from around 10 ml of fresh blood. RNA transcripts provided the source from which TCR beta CDR3 regions were amplified. The TCR CDR3 first-round RT-PCR relied on the HTBI primer set. TCRdb re-called the multiplex PCR reads through MiXCR, storing one row per CDR3 protein. The repertoire holds under 400,000 distinct CDR3 sequences, around a quarter seen once, with less than 75% in the top ten. This sample was taken from a study of T cells in Graves' hyperthyroidism and ophthalmopathy. Whole-study results and caveats: Model-based prediction identified ophthalmopathy a median 6.5 months prior to its onset.

V dropped 6 bases and J dropped 7 bases, with 15 bases sitting between them. In germline, CDR1 is SQVTM, CDR2 ANQGSEA. The CDR3 has 12 amino acids. Input material: blood. This chain joins TRBV29-1 and TRBJ1-2, with a possible D match to TRBD1 (6 bases). The clonotype was recovered from a man in his fifties or sixties with Graves' hyperthyroidism. The CDR3 DNA reads as TGCAGCGTGGACGTGGGAGGGGGTGGCTACACCTTC. Amino acids: CSVDVGGGGYTF.